One sample yielded the 10 T cell receptor beta chains listed below, sequenced in a study of cytomegalovirus exposure and HLA in healthy donors. Primers: 60 Vbeta forward and 13 Jbeta reverse. Sequencing was performed with immunoSEQ multiplex PCR; in TCRdb, only in-frame clones are kept and a portion is missing. The repertoire holds about 130,000 clones, with 75% to 85% as singletons. Sequencing was performed on PBMCs. These receptors were taken from a man aged 35 to 55 in good health and CMV-seronegative.

The CDR3 sequence: CASSLDGGTNTEAFF. The CDR3, as DNA: TGCGCCAGCAGCTTGGATGGAGGCACGAACACTGAAGCTTTCTTT. This chain uses TRBV5-1 with TRBJ1-1; D is unclear. Trimming took off 0 bases at V and 1 base at J, with 10 bases between the two ends. Germline loops: CDR1 SGHRS, CDR2 YFSETQ. The CDR3 loop spans 15 amino acids.

This chain uses TRBV7-9 with TRBJ2-7; D possibly corresponds to TRBD1 (6 bases). Germline V gene data show CDR1 as SEHNR and CDR2 as FQNEAQ (reference sequence). Trimming pared 1 base from V and 3 bases from J, leaving 10 bases between. There are 14 residues in the CDR3. The CDR3 region has the DNA TGTGCCAGCAGCTTAGTACAGGGCCGCTACGAGCAGTACTTC. Its translation: CASSLVQGRYEQYF.

The chain joins TRBV27 to TRBJ1-2; the match to TRBD1 covers 8 bases. This CDR3 comprises 17 residues. V shed 2 bases and J 2 bases; nucleotides not matched to a gene: 10. Germline V CDR1 and CDR2: MNHEY, SMNVEV (reference sequence). The CDR3 region is CASSLTPRTGSNYGYTF. DNA of the CDR3: TGTGCCAGCAGTTTAACTCCTCGGACAGGGAGCAACTATGGCTACACCTTC.

V is TRBV28 and J is TRBJ1-5; 9 nucleotides align to TRBD1. The V gene end was trimmed by 1 base and the J gene end by 4 bases; junction bases not matched to a gene: 2. Germline V lookup: CDR1 MDHEN, CDR2 SYDVKM. CDR3 length: 15 amino acids. CDR3 amino acids: CASSLSGQGNQPQHF. CDR3 DNA sequence: TGTGCCAGCAGTTTATCCGGACAGGGGAATCAGCCCCAGCATTTT.

V gene TRBV5-1 combines with J gene TRBJ2-1; 7 nucleotides align to TRBD1. With V trimmed by 2 bases and J by 9 bases, 8 bases remained unmatched. This CDR3 region has 14 residues. Looked up from germline, CDR1 is SGHRS and CDR2 is YFSETQ. This CDR3 reads CASSLGTGVGEQFF. In DNA, the CDR3 is TGCGCCAGCAGCTTAGGAACAGGGGTTGGTGAGCAGTTCTTC.

The chain recombines TRBV11-2 with TRBJ1-2; 7 nucleotides line up with TRBD1. Looked up from germline, CDR1 is SGHAT and CDR2 is FQNNGV. J was trimmed by 6 bases and V by 1 base; bases with no gene match: 17. The CDR3 covers 18 residues. Here the CDR3 DNA reads TGTGCCAGCAGCTTAGTTCCCCTACCAGGGGGACCAGGGGATGGCTACACCTTC. Its translation is CASSLVPLPGGPGDGYTF.

The chain joins TRBV5-1 to TRBJ1-6; D is possibly TRBD1 (6 bases). V shed 2 bases and J shed 6 bases, with 9 bases lying between them. There are 14 residues in the CDR3. Germline V gene sequence: CDR1 SGHRS, CDR2 YFSETQ. The CDR3 DNA reads as TGCGCCAGCAGCTTATCAGGGGCTAATTCACCCCTCCACTTT. Residues: CASSLSGANSPLHF.

The chain couples TRBV5-1 to TRBJ1-3; 7 positions match TRBD1. Germline assignment: CDR1 SGHRS and CDR2 YFSETQ. Trimming took 0 bases from V and 4 from J; bases not matched to a gene: 7. The CDR3 extends over 16 amino acids. The CDR3 sequence is CASSLAPGQSGNTIYF. The DNA for the CDR3 is TGCGCCAGCAGCTTGGCACCGGGACAGTCGGGAAACACCATATATTTT.

The gene calls are TRBV5-4 and TRBJ1-1; 7 positions match TRBD1. Germline V gives CDR1 SGHNT, CDR2 YYREEE (reference sequence). The trim removed 6 bases at V and 5 bases at J, leaving 10 bases unmatched. The CDR3 runs to 14 residues. The CDR3 DNA is TGTGCCAGCAACCCGGACAGGCGTCGAACTGAAGCTTTCTTT. Its translation: CASNPDRRRTEAFF.

V is TRBV28 and J is TRBJ1-2; D call uncertain. Germline values: CDR1 MDHEN, CDR2 SYDVKM. V was trimmed by 1 base and J by 2 bases, leaving 29 bases between them. The CDR3 contains 21 residues. This CDR3 reads CASSLFPIRRPPLDANYGYTF. The CDR3 DNA is TGTGCCAGCAGTTTATTCCCGATAAGAAGACCCCCCCTAGATGCGAACTATGGCTACACCTTC.